Each of the 8 T cell receptor beta chains below was sequenced from the same sample in a study of OX40 agonist ivuxolimab in advanced cancers. This table comes from immunoSEQ multiplex PCR, and its TCRdb copy is limited to in-frame clones, with some not included. The sample includes around 55,000 clones, around 88% of them seen just once. This material consisted of CD4+ or CD8+ T cells sorted from blood, taken in a trial of the OX40 agonist ivuxolimab. These receptors came from an adult with an advanced solid tumor such as melanoma, head and neck, liver or kidney cancer.

The chain joins TRBV28 to TRBJ2-3; no definite D call. Germline CDR1 reads MDHEN; CDR2 reads SYDVKM. The ends were cut back, 6 bases at V and 4 bases at J, with 8 bases in the middle. The CDR3 has 12 amino acids. Here the CDR3 DNA reads TGTGCCAGCAGGATCGCAGCAGATACGCAGTATTTT. Translating it yields CASRIAADTQYF. Full variable domain (missing parts from reference TRBV28 and TRBJ2-3): DVKVTQSSRYLVKRTGEKVFLECVQDMDHENMFWYRQDPGLGLRLIYFSYDVKMKEKGDIPEGYSVSREKKERFSLILESASTNQTSMYLCASRIAADTQYFGPGTRLTVL.

The chain has TRBV27 and TRBJ2-5; D possibly corresponds to TRBD2 (5 bases). CDR1 and CDR2 from the germline V gene are MNHEY and SMNVEV (reference sequence). V was clipped by 3 bases and J by 0 bases, with 11 bases between them. This CDR3 is built from 15 residues. The CDR3 nucleotides are TGTGCCAGCAGTTTCATAGCGTCCTACCAAGAGACCCAGTACTTC. It yields the protein CASSFIASYQETQYF.

The chain links TRBV6-1 to TRBJ2-1, with TRBD1 as a possible D gene (5 bases). Germline V gene data show CDR1 as MNHNS and CDR2 as SASEGT. Trimming left V 4 bases short and J 5 bases short, with 12 bases between. The CDR3 loop spans 14 amino acids. The DNA of the CDR3 is TGTGCCAGCAGTGCAAGACAGCCCGACAATGAGCAGTTCTTC. Translated: CASSARQPDNEQFF.

The chain uses TRBV4-1 and TRBJ2-2; TRBD2 matches at 10 bases. V shed 1 base, J shed 4 bases, and the junction held 3 bases outside the gene matches. The germline gives CDR1 MGHRA, CDR2 YSYEKL. CDR3 length equals 16 residues. DNA of the CDR3: TGCGCCAGCAGCCAAGGTAGCGGGAGGAGCACCGGGGAGCTGTTTTTT. It encodes CASSQGSGRSTGELFF.

CDR3 loop: CASSFQRYEQYF. Written as DNA, the CDR3 is TGTGCCAGCAGTTTCCAGAGATACGAGCAGTACTTC. The V gene is TRBV28, the J gene TRBJ2-7; D uncertain. Germline CDR1 and CDR2: MDHEN and SYDVKM. This CDR3 is built from 12 residues. Trimming cost V 3 bases and J 4 bases, with 7 bases left between them.

The rearrangement links TRBV9 to TRBJ2-3, with 12 bases aligning to TRBD2. Unmatched junction bases numbered 13, after V lost 4 bases and J lost 4 bases. The CDR3 contains 18 residues. Germline V gene data show CDR1 as SGDLS and CDR2 as YYNGEE. The CDR3 spells CASSRTGASGRGADTQYF. DNA for the CDR3: TGTGCCAGCAGCCGGACGGGGGCTAGCGGGAGGGGTGCAGATACGCAGTATTTT.

Written as DNA, the CDR3 is TGTGCCATCAGTGACAGGGACGTTGGCTACACCTTC. The encoded protein is CAISDRDVGYTF. The chain combines TRBV10-3 with TRBJ1-2, with D tentatively TRBD1 (5 bases). The CDR3 has 12 amino acids. Deletions cut 3 bases from V and 7 bases from J, with 9 bases between. Per germline, CDR1 ENHRY and CDR2 SYGVKD.

The chain recombines TRBV28 with TRBJ2-3, with 12 bases lining up with TRBD1. CDR1 is MDHEN and CDR2 is SYDVKM in the germline V gene. This CDR3 comprises 17 residues. V gave up 6 bases and J gave up 4 bases; unmatched junction bases: 11. CDR3 amino acids: CASRRDRGPYGSDTQYF. The DNA for the CDR3 is TGTGCCAGCAGAAGGGACAGGGGGCCCTACGGATCAGATACGCAGTATTTT.